This entry lists 27 T cell receptor beta chains sequenced from one sample in a study of OX40 agonist ivuxolimab in advanced cancers. Sequencing was performed with immunoSEQ multiplex PCR; in TCRdb, only in-frame clones are kept and a portion is missing. The top ten clones hold around 0.16% of a sample with around 95,000 clones, roughly 89% of them seen once. The source was CD4+ or CD8+ T cells sorted from blood, collected in a trial of the OX40 agonist ivuxolimab. The receptor set was obtained from an adult with an advanced solid tumor such as melanoma, head and neck, liver or kidney cancer.

The rearrangement joins TRBV6-1 to TRBJ2-7; TRBD2 matches 7 bases. This CDR3 spans 15 amino acids. Germline CDR1 and CDR2: MNHNS and SASEGT. V was pared by 8 bases and J by 4 bases, with 14 bases of the junction left unmatched. CDR3 coding DNA: TGTGCCAGCGTTACGTCTTTGGGACTATCTTACGAGCAGTACTTC. This encodes CASVTSLGLSYEQYF.

The rearrangement uses TRBV6-5 and TRBJ2-3; 10 nucleotides line up with TRBD2. The CDR3 loop spans 15 amino acids. J lost 3 bases, V lost 3 bases, and 3 bases had no gene match. Germline loops: CDR1 MNHEY, CDR2 SVGAGI. The CDR3 reads CASSYILAGTDTQYF. For the CDR3, the DNA is TGTGCCAGCAGTTATATACTAGCGGGGACAGATACGCAGTATTTT.

The chain is built from TRBV4-2 and TRBJ2-1; 8 positions agree with TRBD2. The CDR3 contains 15 residues. CDR1 and CDR2 from the germline V gene are LGHNA and YNFKEQ. V dropped 3 bases and J dropped 7; count of bases not matched to a gene: 8. The CDR3 region is CASSHDLAGKNEQFF. CDR3 sequence (DNA): TGTGCCAGCAGCCACGACTTAGCGGGGAAAAATGAGCAGTTCTTC.

This sequence joins TRBV19 and TRBJ2-3, with 13 bases that match TRBD2. In germline, CDR1 is LNHDA, CDR2 SQIVND (reference sequence). This CDR3 region has 15 residues. V lost 8 bases to trimming and J lost 3 bases; unmatched junction nucleotides: 5. CDR3 sequence: CASRTSGRGTDTQYF. The CDR3 DNA is TGTGCCAGTCGGACTAGCGGGAGAGGTACAGATACGCAGTATTTT.

The CDR3 DNA follows: TGTGCCAGCAGTTATCCGGGGTACTATGGCTACACCTTC. This gives the protein CASSYPGYYGYTF. The chain employs TRBV6-1 and TRBJ1-2; unclear D gene. Germline V gene sequence: CDR1 MNHNS, CDR2 SASEGT. The CDR3 contains 13 residues. V gave up 5 bases and J gave up 3 bases, with 10 bases separating them.

This chain uses TRBV19 with TRBJ2-1, with D possibly matching TRBD2 (5 bases). The V end was cut by 0 bases, the J end by 7 bases, with 10 bases between. This CDR3 has 14 residues. The germline V gene encodes CDR1 LNHDA and CDR2 SQIVND (reference sequence). The CDR3 coding sequence is TGTGCCAGTAGTATAGATCCGGGAACGAATGAGCAGTTCTTC. Amino acid sequence: CASSIDPGTNEQFF.

The rearrangement uses TRBV4-1 and TRBJ2-2, with no clear D. Germline values: CDR1 MGHRA, CDR2 YSYEKL. The CDR3 contains 16 residues. The ends were cut back, 4 bases at V and 4 bases at J, with 16 bases in the middle. CDR3 sequence (DNA): TGCGCCAGCAGCCCCCTTGATCTTTTCGTCACCGGGGAGCTGTTTTTT. Its protein product is CASSPLDLFVTGELFF.

In its sample, this clone was seen once. The chain combines TRBV6-5 with TRBJ1-4; perhaps TRBD1 as D (5 bases). The CDR3 is made up of 13 amino acids. Trimming cost V 2 bases and J 12 bases, with 13 bases left between them. Looked up from germline, CDR1 is MNHEY and CDR2 is SVGAGI. DNA for the CDR3: TGTGCCAGCAGTTACAGCGGGGGAAGGGAACTGTTTTTT. Protein sequence: CASSYSGGRELFF.

J is TRBJ2-1 and V is TRBV27; 10 bases align to TRBD2. The CDR3 has 16 residues. Germline CDR1 is MNHEY and CDR2 is SMNVEV (reference sequence). The junction had 4 bases not matched to a gene; V was cut back by 2 bases and J by 3 bases. CDR3 nucleotide sequence: TGTGCCAGCAGTTTACAAGGGACTAGCGTCTACAATGAGCAGTTCTTC. Translation: CASSLQGTSVYNEQFF.

The chain has TRBV7-6 and TRBJ2-5; 13 positions match TRBD2. The ends lost 5 bases at V and 4 bases at J; junction bases unmatched: 4. Germline CDR1 and CDR2: SGHVS and FNYEAQ. The CDR3 covers 15 residues. CDR3: CASSRTSGRGETQYF. The CDR3 bases are TGTGCCAGCAGCCGGACTAGCGGGAGAGGAGAGACCCAGTACTTC. Based on the CDR3 plus reference TRBV7-6 and TRBJ2-5, the full variable domain is GAGVSQSPRYKVTKRGQDVALRCDPISGHVSLYWYRQALGQGPEFLTYFNYEAQQDKSGLPNDRFSAERPEGSISTLTIQRTEQRDSAMYRCASSRTSGRGETQYFGPGTRLLVL.

The CDR3 protein is CASSRAFGVSDTQYF. CDR3 nucleotide sequence: TGTGCCAGTAGTAGGGCGTTCGGAGTCTCAGATACGCAGTATTTT. This chain joins TRBV19 and TRBJ2-3; D gene unclear. The V end was cut by 4 bases, the J end by 4 bases, with 15 bases between. The CDR3 consists of 15 residues. Germline V gene data show CDR1 as LNHDA and CDR2 as SQIVND (reference sequence).

The chain recombines TRBV28 with TRBJ2-3, with 9 bases aligning to TRBD2. The CDR3 runs to 18 residues. V dropped 5 bases and J dropped 3; count of bases not matched to a gene: 15. Germline V gene sequence: CDR1 MDHEN, CDR2 SYDVKM. CDR3: CASSPPRGGRGWTDTQYF. The CDR3 DNA sequence: TGTGCCAGCAGTCCCCCTCGGGGCGGGAGGGGGTGGACAGATACGCAGTATTTT.

The genes are TRBV5-4 and TRBJ2-7, with 9 bases lining up with TRBD2. V shed 4 bases and J 2 bases; nucleotides not matched to a gene: 10. The CDR3 spans 16 residues. Germline V gives CDR1 SGHNT, CDR2 YYREEE (reference sequence). CDR3 sequence reads: CASSPTSGLAAYEQYF. The CDR3 DNA is TGTGCCAGCAGCCCCACATCGGGACTAGCCGCCTACGAGCAGTACTTC.

V usage is TRBV2 and J usage is TRBJ1-2, with 8 bases that match TRBD1. V lost 4 bases and J lost 7; bases outside the gene matches: 5. The CDR3 loop spans 13 amino acids. Germline V gene sequence: CDR1 SNHLY, CDR2 FYNNEI. The CDR3 loop is CASSGGQALGYTF. The DNA for the CDR3 is TGTGCCAGCAGTGGGGGACAGGCGCTTGGCTACACCTTC.

The genes are TRBV6-6 and TRBJ1-3; 9 nucleotides align to TRBD1. The CDR3 extends over 16 amino acids. With V trimmed by 1 base and J by 1 base, 2 bases remained unmatched. Germline CDR1 is MNHNY and CDR2 is SVGAGI (reference sequence). The CDR3 sequence is CASSYWTGVSGNTIYF. CDR3 in DNA: TGTGCCAGCAGTTACTGGACAGGGGTGTCTGGAAACACCATATATTTT.

The chain has TRBV5-1 and TRBJ2-2, with a weak D call TRBD2 (5 bases). The V gene's germline CDR1 is SGHRS and CDR2 YFSETQ. Trimming removed 0 bases at V and 2 bases at J, with 8 bases between. The CDR3 length is 15 residues. The CDR3 DNA reads as TGCGCCAGCAGCTTGGGTCGGACTAACACCGGGGAGCTGTTTTTT. Amino acid sequence: CASSLGRTNTGELFF.

This clone was detected only once. The chain links TRBV11-1 to TRBJ2-1; 12 bases fit TRBD2. This CDR3 comprises 18 residues. The junction had 13 bases not matched to a gene; V was cut back by 5 bases and J by 5 bases. Germline values: CDR1 SGHAT, CDR2 FQDESV (reference sequence). For the CDR3, the DNA is TGTGCCAGCAGCCTACGGGGAAGGACTAGCGGGATCCACAATGAGCAGTTCTTC. Protein sequence: CASSLRGRTSGIHNEQFF. The variable domain in full, completed from reference TRBV11-1 and TRBJ2-1, reads EAEVAQSPRYKITEKSQAVAFWCDPISGHATLYWYRQILGQGPELLVQFQDESVVDDSQLPKDRFSAERLKGVDSTLKIQPAELGDSAMYLCASSLRGRTSGIHNEQFFGPGTRLTVL.

The V gene is TRBV6-1, the J gene TRBJ2-6, with D perhaps TRBD2 (6 bases). CDR3 size: 14 residues. CDR1 is MNHNS, CDR2 SASEGT, per germline. V lost 6 bases, J lost 2 bases, and 8 bases lay in between. The CDR3 sequence is CASRGGAGANVLTF. In DNA form, the CDR3 reads TGTGCCAGCAGGGGGGGAGCTGGGGCCAACGTCCTGACTTTC.

The chain carries TRBV29-1 and TRBJ2-5, with D possibly being TRBD2 (6 bases). In germline, CDR1 is SQVTM, CDR2 ANQGSEA. The CDR3 covers 14 residues. V was trimmed by 2 bases and J by 9 bases, leaving 19 bases between them. The DNA for the CDR3 is TGCAGCGTTGAATCTTTTGGTGGGACTGACCCCCAGTACTTC. Amino acids: CSVESFGGTDPQYF.

The CDR3 region has the DNA TGTGCCAGCAGCGATTCCTTTCGGGCTAACACTGAAGCTTTCTTT. This sequence encodes CASSDSFRANTEAFF. The gene calls are TRBV9 and TRBJ1-1; D remains unclear. This CDR3 region has 15 residues. The V gene's germline CDR1 is SGDLS and CDR2 YYNGEE. Trimming pared 3 bases from V and 2 bases from J, leaving 14 bases between.

This clone occurred once. The junction differs from germline at one of its ends, possibly a read error. This rearrangement joins TRBV7-3 to TRBJ2-3; TRBD2 agrees at 7 bases. Germline lookup yields CDR1 SGHTA and CDR2 FQGTGA. The CDR3 contains 14 residues. CDR3 sequence: CASSITSAADTQYF. CDR3 DNA sequence: TGTGCCAGCAGCATAACTAGCGCAGCCGATACGCAGTATTTT.

The CDR3, as DNA: TGTGCCTGGAGGGAGAGGGACAGGGAGGAAAAACTGTTTTTT. It codes for CAWRERDREEKLFF. The chain links TRBV30 to TRBJ1-4; 9 bases are a match to TRBD1. Germline V gene data show CDR1 as GTSNPN and CDR2 as SVGIG (reference sequence). The CDR3 sequence is 14 residues long. V shed 3 bases and J 8 bases; nucleotides not matched to a gene: 7.

The V gene is TRBV5-1, the J gene TRBJ1-2, with D possibly TRBD1 on 6 matching bases. This CDR3 is 15 amino acids long. V was pared by 4 bases and J by 4 bases, with 17 bases between. Germline V gene data show CDR1 as SGHRS and CDR2 as YFSETQ. CDR3 sequence: CASSPTGSPSYGYTF. The CDR3 region has the DNA TGCGCCAGCAGCCCAACAGGGTCCCCCAGCTATGGCTACACCTTC.

This chain links TRBV6-1 with TRBJ2-7, with TRBD1 identical over 9 bases. Germline V gives CDR1 MNHNS, CDR2 SASEGT. This CDR3 region has 13 residues. Germline trimming cut 3 bases from V and 6 bases from J; bases unmatched to any gene: 3. The CDR3 loop reads CASSEGQGIEQYF. DNA of the CDR3: TGTGCCAGCAGTGAGGGACAGGGAATCGAGCAGTACTTC.

V and J are TRBV6-1 and TRBJ2-7, with TRBD2 identical over 9 bases. The CDR3 has 14 amino acids. V was pared by 6 bases and J by 2 bases, with 5 bases of the junction left unmatched. From germline, CDR1 is MNHNS and CDR2 SASEGT. The CDR3 spells CASRAGTSTYEQYF. Here the CDR3 DNA reads TGTGCCAGCAGGGCCGGGACTAGCACCTACGAGCAGTACTTC.

The chain couples TRBV15 to TRBJ2-5; 7 bases line up with TRBD2. The CDR3 extends over 15 amino acids. The V and J ends lost 3 bases and 2 bases, in that order; junction bases with no gene match: 6. Germline V gene sequence: CDR1 LNHNV, CDR2 YYDKDF (reference sequence). The CDR3 loop reads CATSRGGEPQETQYF. CDR3 DNA: TGTGCCACCAGCAGGGGGGGGGAGCCTCAAGAGACCCAGTACTTC.

The rearrangement uses TRBV6-1 and TRBJ1-5; the D gene is possibly TRBD1 (5 bases). Germline V gene lookup returns CDR1 MNHNS and CDR2 SASEGT. V lost 4 bases and J lost 7, with 8 bases in between. CDR3 length equals 12 residues. Here the CDR3 DNA reads TGTGCCAGCAGTGCAGGGAACCAGCCCCAGCATTTT. Its translation is CASSAGNQPQHF.